This TCR beta chain was retrieved from a study of T cells in Graves' hyperthyroidism and ophthalmopathy. The source material, RNA transcripts, was used to amplify TCR beta CDR3 regions. The study used the HTBI primer set for a first-round RT-PCR of the TCR CDR3. TCRdb re-called the multiplex PCR reads with MiXCR, one entry per CDR3 protein. The sample holds more than 350,000 distinct CDR3 sequences, approximately 16% seen once. This clonotype was observed at least ten times. CDR1 and CDR2 (germline): SGHRS, YFSETQ. The V gene lost 0 bases and the J gene lost 8 bases, with 11 bases spanning the gap. This CDR3 spans 13 amino acids.

The sequenced material came from blood. The TCR sequence derives from a woman aged 55-70 years with Graves' ophthalmopathy. The gene calls are TRBV5-1 and TRBJ1-2; the D is unclear. The CDR3 loop is CASSLDGREGYTF. The DNA of the CDR3 is TGCGCCAGCAGCTTGGACGGCCGTGAGGGCTACACCTTC.